A single sample gave rise to the 17 T cell receptor beta chains below, sequenced in a study of blood T cells in healthy people across ages (dated by TCRdb to the mid-2010s). Libraries came from 5' RACE. TCRdb records Illumina HiSeq 2500 as the sequencer. A second PCR of roughly 6 to 12 cycles was run with a J-beta primer mix and a sample-barcoded 5' primer. The public sequencing data were trimmed at Q25 with fastp and processed into clonotypes with MiXCR by TCRdb, which kept only in-frame beta chains. Each CDR3 protein appears once, grouped with its most common genes and DNA. Here the sample has 700,000 to 900,000 distinct CDR3 sequences; around a quarter occur a single time. The ten most abundant clones make up 2.5% to 3.5% of the sample. These data also featured in a second study, about T cells of mothers and their children.

The specimen sequenced was blood. Receptor source: a boy aged 10-17 years in good health.

This clonotype was counted a few times. The CDR3 spells CSARGGQGINTEAFF. As DNA, the CDR3 is TGCAGTGCTAGAGGTGGACAGGGGATTAACACTGAAGCTTTCTTT. The chain recombines TRBV20-1 with TRBJ1-1; the match to TRBD1 covers 9 bases. V shed 1 base, J shed 2 bases, and the junction held 5 bases outside the gene matches. This CDR3 region has 15 residues. Germline V gene data show CDR1 as DFQATT and CDR2 as SNEGSKA (reference sequence).

The chain employs TRBV5-1 and TRBJ2-3; D unresolved. V gave up 0 bases and J gave up 3 bases, with 11 bases separating them. Germline CDR1 and CDR2: SGHRS and YFSETQ. The CDR3 length is 15 residues. The DNA for the CDR3 is TGCGCCAGCAGCTTGGAAGGCTGGACGACAGATACGCAGTATTTT. It translates to CASSLEGWTTDTQYF.

This clonotype was observed at least ten times. DNA for the CDR3: TGCAGTGCTAGACCCCTCCGGGGGGGCCACGGCGAGCAGTTCTTC. It codes for CSARPLRGGHGEQFF. V is TRBV20-1 and J is TRBJ2-1; 8 nucleotides match TRBD2. V trimming: 2 bases; J trimming: 10 bases; junction bases outside the gene matches: 13. This CDR3 is 15 amino acids long. Germline V lookup: CDR1 DFQATT, CDR2 SNEGSKA (reference sequence).

The chain links TRBV29-1 to TRBJ2-7, with D uncertain. The length of the CDR3 is 11 residues. Germline CDR1 SQVTM, CDR2 ANQGSEA. V was clipped by 3 bases and J by 0 bases, with 3 bases between them. CDR3 in amino acids: CSVEISYEQYF. CDR3 coding DNA: TGCAGCGTTGAGATCTCCTACGAGCAGTACTTC.

The chain has TRBV25-1 and TRBJ2-7, with TRBD2 matching 8 bases. Germline loops: CDR1 MGHDK, CDR2 SYGVNS. With 6 bases clipped from V and 0 bases from J, the junction kept 7 bases outside the gene matches. The CDR3 sequence is 15 residues long. CDR3 amino acids: CASSEPGGSSYEQYF. Written as DNA, the CDR3 is TGTGCCAGCAGCGAACCGGGAGGGAGCTCCTACGAGCAGTACTTC.

This clonotype appeared a single time. At one end, the junction sequence differs from germline, possibly due to a read error. V usage is TRBV5-1 and J usage is TRBJ2-1; D is perhaps TRBD1 (6 bases). CDR1 is SGHRS and CDR2 is YFSETQ in the germline V gene. The CDR3 loop spans 14 amino acids. The CDR3: CASSLTGQVNEQFF. The CDR3, as DNA: TGCGCCAGCAGCTTGACAGGGCAAGTCAATGAACAGTTCTTC.

In this sample, this clonotype turned up a few times. This chain links TRBV24-1 with TRBJ1-3, with D hard to call. Germline CDR1 and CDR2: KGHDR and SFDVKD. The length of the CDR3 is 15 residues. Trimming left V 2 bases short and J 1 base short, with 8 bases between. Written as DNA, the CDR3 is TGTGCCACCAGTGATTCCGGGCCGTCTGGAAACACCATATATTTT. Amino acids: CATSDSGPSGNTIYF.

Points on this clonotype: One end of the junction varies from germline; a read error may be responsible. V is TRBV6-1 and J is TRBJ2-7, with 10 bases matching TRBD2. The CDR3 covers 15 residues. Germline V gene data show CDR1 as MNHNS and CDR2 as SASEGT. This CDR3 is CASSALAGDYNEQLF. CDR3 nucleotides: TGTGCCAGCAGTGCCCTAGCGGGGGACTACAATGAGCAGCTCTTC.

This clonotype was seen a few times. The genes are TRBV7-2 and TRBJ2-4; the match to TRBD1 covers 9 bases. Germline CDR1 and CDR2: SGHTA and FQGNSA. There are 16 residues in the CDR3. The V segment lost 0 bases and the J segment 3 bases; nucleotides outside the gene matches: 3. CDR3 amino acids: CASSLAGTGLKNIQYF. The CDR3 DNA reads TGTGCCAGCAGCTTAGCAGGGACAGGGCTCAAAAACATTCAGTACTTC.

This clonotype was picked up a small number of times. The chain links TRBV28 to TRBJ2-5, with 7 bases fitting TRBD1. The V segment lost 5 bases and the J segment 0 bases; nucleotides outside the gene matches: 9. Germline assignment: CDR1 MDHEN and CDR2 SYDVKM. This CDR3 is 16 amino acids long. The CDR3 nucleotides are TGTGCCAGCAGTCGCCGGGACAGAAGGTACCAAGAGACCCAGTACTTC. Translation: CASSRRDRRYQETQYF.

This clonotype was observed a handful of times. This chain links TRBV4-2 with TRBJ2-5; possibly TRBD1 or TRBD2 for D (5 bases each). CDR3 length: 15 amino acids. The germline V gene encodes CDR1 LGHNA and CDR2 YNFKEQ. Trimming removed 0 bases at V and 6 bases at J, with 14 bases between. For the CDR3, the DNA is TGTGCCAGCAGCCAAGAGTCCCGGGGCCGGAAGACCCAGTACTTC. Translated: CASSQESRGRKTQYF.

This clonotype has more than one count but fewer than ten. The rearrangement joins TRBV11-2 to TRBJ2-1, with D maybe TRBD2 (5 bases). The CDR3 runs to 15 residues. Looked up from germline, CDR1 is SGHAT and CDR2 is FQNNGV. V was cut by 7 bases and J by 1 base, with 14 bases left in between. The CDR3 loop is CASTRAEVSYNEQFF. DNA of the CDR3: TGTGCCAGCACCCGAGCGGAGGTATCCTACAATGAGCAGTTCTTC. Full variable domain (missing parts from reference TRBV11-2 and TRBJ2-1): EAGVAQSPRYKIIEKRQSVAFWCNPISGHATLYWYQQILGQGPKLLIQFQNNGVVDDSQLPKDRFSAERLKGVDSTLKIQPAKLEDSAVYLCASTRAEVSYNEQFFGPGTRLTVL.

The V gene is TRBV11-2, the J gene TRBJ2-5; 7 bases are a match to TRBD2. The V segment lost 3 bases and the J segment 11 bases; nucleotides outside the gene matches: 21. The CDR3 consists of 17 residues. Germline CDR1 and CDR2: SGHAT and FQNNGV. The CDR3 sequence: CASSLRGGAIPAGEQYF. In nucleotides, the CDR3 is TGTGCCAGCAGCTTGAGAGGAGGGGCGATCCCCGCGGGGGAGCAGTACTTC.

The V and J genes are TRBV6-1 and TRBJ2-1; possible D gene TRBD2, 7 bases. The CDR3 spans 15 residues. In germline, CDR1 is MNHNS, CDR2 SASEGT. Trimming took 6 bases from V and 2 from J, leaving 14 bases between them. CDR3 in DNA: TGTGCCAGCAGGGGGGGGGGCTTCCCCTACAATGAGCAGTTCTTC. Translating it yields CASRGGGFPYNEQFF.

The CDR3 loop reads CASSVDRRGTQYF. DNA of the CDR3: TGTGCCAGCAGCGTAGACAGGAGGGGGACCCAGTACTTC. The rearrangement links TRBV9 to TRBJ2-5, with a tentative D call TRBD2 (6 bases). The CDR3 contains 13 residues. Germline CDR1 SGDLS, CDR2 YYNGEE. The V end lost 0 bases, the J end lost 7 bases, and 10 bases lay between the germline ends.

V and J are TRBV6-1 and TRBJ2-7; D might be TRBD1 (6 bases). The germline CDR1 and CDR2 sequences are MNHNS and SASEGT. The CDR3 contains 13 residues. Trimming pared 7 bases from V and 4 bases from J, leaving 14 bases between. CDR3 amino acids: CASNSGQSYEQYF. The DNA for the CDR3 is TGTGCCAGCAACTCGGGACAAAGTTACGAGCAGTACTTC.

This rearrangement joins TRBV5-1 to TRBJ2-7; 9 nucleotides agree with TRBD1. J gave up 9 bases and V 0 bases, and 4 bases lay outside the gene matches. This CDR3 is built from 13 residues. Per germline, CDR1 SGHRS and CDR2 YFSETQ. Here the CDR3 reads CASSLDRGPGQYF. CDR3 DNA: TGCGCCAGCAGCTTGGACAGGGGGCCTGGGCAGTACTTC.